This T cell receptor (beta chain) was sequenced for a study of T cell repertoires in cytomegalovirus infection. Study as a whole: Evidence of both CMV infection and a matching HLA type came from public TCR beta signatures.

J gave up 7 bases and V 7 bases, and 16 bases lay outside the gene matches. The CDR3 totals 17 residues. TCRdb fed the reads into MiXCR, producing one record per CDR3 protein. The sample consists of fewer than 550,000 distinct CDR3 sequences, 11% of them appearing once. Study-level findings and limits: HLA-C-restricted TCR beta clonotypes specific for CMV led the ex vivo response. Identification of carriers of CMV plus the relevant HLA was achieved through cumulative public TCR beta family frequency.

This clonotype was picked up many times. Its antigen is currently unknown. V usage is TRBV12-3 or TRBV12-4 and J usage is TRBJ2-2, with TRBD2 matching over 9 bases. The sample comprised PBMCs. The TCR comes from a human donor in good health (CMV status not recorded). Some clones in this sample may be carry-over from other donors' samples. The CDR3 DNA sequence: TGTGCCAGCACCTCAGATGCGGGAGGGCCTTTAGGCGGGGAGCTGTTTTTT. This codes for CASTSDAGGPLGGELFF.